These T cell receptor beta chains were read from a single sample in a study of early stage breast cancer tumors. Measured with immunoSEQ multiplex PCR; TCRdb has only the in-frame clones, and not every one. In the table there are tens of thousands of clones, approximately 75% of which are singletons. Sequencing was carried out using blood. The source of these receptors is a person aged 50-59 years with breast cancer. CDR3s include the opening cysteine and the closing phenylalanine or tryptophan. The order of the fields is clone size, V gene, CDR3 protein. The size entry is marked missing in some rows and otherwise reads once, few, many or a size class.

. TRBV5-1 CASSLTVLGTEAFF
few TRBV4-2 CASSPLAGGNNEQFF
. TRBV6-4 CASSDLSTDTQYF
. TRBV21-1 CASSKGGTGGRGVSNQPQHF
. TRBV21-1 CASKKLTVNTEAFF
few TRBV25-1 CASSQTGAGQPQHF
. TRBV5-1 CASSEVGRGQEKLFF
once TRBV27 CASIRTSGSNEQFF
. TRBV9 CASSGQSLSYNEQFF
. TRBV11-3 CASSLGQEPDTQYF
. TRBV29-1 CSVLDGHDIQYF
few TRBV19 CASSINREETQYF
few TRBV13 CASSSGGNLYEQYF
once TRBV7-7 CASSLGSTDTQYF
once TRBV19 CASSIFLLSGANVLTF
. TRBV7-6 CASSLAAGFHTDTQYF
. TRBV14 CASSRTQGWSGNTIYF
. TRBV10-3 CAISEPGLAPGELFF
. TRBV7-3 CASSLSSTDTQYF
. TRBV7-9 CASSLDGVGEQYF
. TRBV5-6 CASSTGAKKYF
. TRBV6-6 CASSYGLVRHYEQYF
. TRBV7-8 CASSLSWTSGQETQYF
. TRBV6-4 CASCVDGLNTEAFF
. TRBV4-3 CASSLSSRSGELFF
. TRBV11-2 CASSLGTSLVYGYTF
. TRBV12-2 CASRLASSYEQYF
few TRBV30 CAWSGGSNQPQHF
. TRBV9 CASSVAGGSYNEQFF
. TRBV7-9 CASSPRGLALTPETQYF
once TRBV6-6 CASSYPQGAGETQYF
few TRBV6-7 CAASGGQGYHEQFF
. TRBV6-6 CASSTGQGVKGGYTF
few TRBV5-1 CASSDRPGDGTEAFF
. TRBV7-3 CASSLLDSNNEQFF
once TRBV5-4 CASSLVAGDTGELFF
. TRBV7-8 CASSLPPEGSTSRNQPQHF
. TRBV7-9 CASRTGLEITTDTQYF
. TRBV11-2 CASSSSGRSTDTQYF
. TRBV6-1 CASSVGGNQPQHF
. TRBV5-1 CASSPAREARTDTQYF
. TRBV11-2 CASSLGRLAKNIQYF
. TRBV25-1 CASSHDSGDTQYF
. TRBV5-4 CASSSGQGDNTEAFF
. TRBV5-4 CASSLAGVNTGELFF
. TRBV14 CASSQGLGYGYTF
. TRBV9 CASSVNGQGYEQYF
. TRBV4-1 CASSWWDSSNTEAFF
few TRBV7-9 CASSLARRTGNTIYF
once TRBV7-9 CASSQGGSYEQYF
. TRBV4-2 CASSPEAKKTNEKLFF
. TRBV4-2 CASSQEGGLVTDTQYF
few TRBV4-1 CASSQAPTGALYEQYF
. TRBV6-5 CASSYSAPGAFF
. TRBV27 CASSSTGVTGELFF
. TRBV28 CASTITASTEAFF
. TRBV7-2 CASSSQSGYNEQFF
. TRBV5-8 CASSLDSYYNEQFF
. TRBV7-7 CASSPSESYNEQFF
. TRBV7-2 CASSLVEGAKYF